This T cell receptor (beta chain) was sequenced for a study of CD8 T cells in ankylosing spondylitis (dated by TCRdb to 2015 to 2018). Context from the whole study: T cell receptor beta repertoires were profiled in healthy donors and ankylosing spondylitis patients so that disease-linked TCR variants could be found. The whole study cohort included over 85 healthy donors and roughly 24 ankylosing spondylitis patients. Peripheral blood samples were taken, and synovial fluid was additionally collected from ankylosing spondylitis patients.

The germline V gene gives CDR1 as LGHNA and CDR2 as YNFKEQ. The CDR3 measures 17 amino acids from cysteine to phenylalanine. The only DNA kept is the CDR3, 51 bases in frame from the first base. Trimming at the junction amounts to 0 bases on V and 6 bases on J, and the germline ends lie 20 bases apart. The sequencing machine was an Illumina HiSeq 2500. Quantitative 5'-RACE with molecular barcodes was the method used to prepare the TCR beta libraries. In the source study's methods: A new computational method, built on a probabilistic model of VDJ rearrangement, was used to identify disease-linked TCR variants. Through fastp at Q25 and MiXCR, TCRdb rebuilt clones from the public reads, retaining in-frame beta chains. Here each entry gathers all rows of one CDR3 protein and keeps the most common genes and DNA. It is TCRdb's table, rather than the study itself, that gives the V and J calls and clone size. A total of hundreds of thousands of distinct CDR3 sequences appear in this sample, 18% of them only once. The ten largest clones represent under 55% of the sample.

On this clonotype itself: Which antigen it targets is not known. No much larger clone is present one base from it, and per-base qualities are unavailable.

Here is what the overall study found, with its caveats: According to the report, matched synovial fluid samples from ankylosing spondylitis patients were significantly enriched for the disease-linked clones. A CD8+ phenotype was shown by the disease-linked clones, which were found at relatively low frequencies in peripheral blood. A TCR beta motif of several highly homologous amino acid variants appeared characteristic of blood from ankylosing spondylitis patients. Some TCR beta motif variants had previously been reported in synovial fluid and blood of reactive arthritis patients, which suggested common disease-initiation mechanisms.

The clonotype comes from a male donor with ankylosing spondylitis. The chain is made from TRBV4-2 and TRBJ1-2; the D segment could be TRBD1, given 5 matching bases. Material: blood, either unsorted or a sorted T cell fraction (not recorded which). Here is the DNA: TGTGCCAGCAGCCAAGAGGGGGAATGGGCAGGGAACGATGGCTACACCTTC. Translated, it gives CASSQEGEWAGNDGYTF.